This T cell receptor (beta chain) was sequenced for a study of blood T cell repertoires in COVID-19. The wider study: COVID-19 samples collected from the United States, Italy and Spain covered acute and convalescent phases. PBMCs, B-cell-depleted T cells, or T cells were the source of the cDNA or gDNA that made up the material.

In germline, CDR1 is SGHDN, CDR2 FVKESK. V was shortened by 4 bases and J by 9 bases, with 12 bases between the two germline ends. CDR3 length equals 13 residues. In the original processing: Reference gene primers were amplified, and this amplification served to estimate nucleated cell counts. The data were produced by immunoSEQ multiplex PCR, yet TCRdb's version contains in-frame clones alone and is incomplete. That table gives V, J and clone size, and the DNA gave D and trimming. The repertoire consists of roughly 35,000 clones, with about nine tenths occurring once and the leading ten covering about 12%. This clone was counted a single time.

V gene TRBV14 combines with J gene TRBJ2-2, with D possibly matching TRBD2 (5 bases). The sample consisted of peripheral blood. This sequence was found in a man in his sixties or seventies with acute or convalescent COVID-19. The chain's CDR3 is CASSPGSSRELFF. CDR3 DNA: TGTGCCAGCAGCCCTGGGAGTAGTAGGGAGCTGTTTTTT.